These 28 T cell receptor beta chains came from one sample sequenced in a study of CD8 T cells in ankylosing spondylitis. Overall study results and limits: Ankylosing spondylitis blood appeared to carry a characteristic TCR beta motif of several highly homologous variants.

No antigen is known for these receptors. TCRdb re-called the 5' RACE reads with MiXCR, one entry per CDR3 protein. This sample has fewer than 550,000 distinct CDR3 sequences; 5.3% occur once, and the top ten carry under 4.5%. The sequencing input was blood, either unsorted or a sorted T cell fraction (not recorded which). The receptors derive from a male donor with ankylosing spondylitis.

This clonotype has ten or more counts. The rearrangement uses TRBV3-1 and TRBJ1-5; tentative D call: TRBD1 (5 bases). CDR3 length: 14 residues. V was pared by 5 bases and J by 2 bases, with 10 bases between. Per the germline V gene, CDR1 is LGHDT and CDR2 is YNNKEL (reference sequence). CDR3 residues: CASSSGPGNQPQHF. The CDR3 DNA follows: TGTGCCAGCAGCTCAGGGCCGGGCAATCAGCCCCAGCATTTT. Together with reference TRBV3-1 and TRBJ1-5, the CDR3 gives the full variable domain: DTAVSQTPKYLVTQMGNDKSIKCEQNLGHDTMYWYKQDSKKFLKIMFSYNNKELIINETVPNRFSPKSPDKAHLNLHINSLELGDSAVYFCASSSGPGNQPQHFGDGTRLSIL.

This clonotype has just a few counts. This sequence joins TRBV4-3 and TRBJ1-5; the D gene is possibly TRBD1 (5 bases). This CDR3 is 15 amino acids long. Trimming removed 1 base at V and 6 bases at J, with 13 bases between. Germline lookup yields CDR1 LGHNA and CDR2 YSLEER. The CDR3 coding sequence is TGCGCCAGCAGCCAAGGGCAGGGTGATTTTCAGCCCCAGCATTTT. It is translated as CASSQGQGDFQPQHF.

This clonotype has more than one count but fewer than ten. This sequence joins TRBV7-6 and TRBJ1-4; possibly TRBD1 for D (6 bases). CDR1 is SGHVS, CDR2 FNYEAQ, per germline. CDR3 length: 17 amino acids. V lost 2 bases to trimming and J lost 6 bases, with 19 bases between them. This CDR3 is CASSLSTAGGLDEKLFF. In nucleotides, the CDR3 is TGTGCCAGCAGCTTAAGCACCGCCGGGGGGCTCGATGAAAAACTGTTTTTT.

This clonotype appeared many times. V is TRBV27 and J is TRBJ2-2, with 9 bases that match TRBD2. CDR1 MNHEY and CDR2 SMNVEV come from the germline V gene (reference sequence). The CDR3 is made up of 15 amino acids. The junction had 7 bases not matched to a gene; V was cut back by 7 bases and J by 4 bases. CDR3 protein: CASTPRGGSTGELFF. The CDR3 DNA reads TGTGCCAGCACCCCGCGGGGGGGCAGCACCGGGGAGCTGTTTTTT.

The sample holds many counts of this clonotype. As DNA, the CDR3 is TGTGCCAGCAGGGACAGCCCCGTCCAGTACTTC. This translates into CASRDSPVQYF. The chain carries TRBV25-1 and TRBJ2-5; D perhaps matches TRBD1 (6 bases). The germline V gene has CDR1 MGHDK and CDR2 SYGVNS. V lost 6 bases to trimming and J lost 10 bases, with 12 bases between them. CDR3 size: 11 residues.

This chain's CDR3 is CASSPPSPVYADTEAFF. The CDR3 DNA follows: TGTGCCAGCTCACCACCTTCTCCGGTTTACGCCGACACTGAAGCTTTCTTT. The chain employs TRBV18 and TRBJ1-1; D remains ambiguous. The germline V gene has CDR1 KGHSH and CDR2 LQKENI. The V gene lost 0 bases and the J gene lost 3 bases, with 17 bases spanning the gap. CDR3 length equals 17 residues.

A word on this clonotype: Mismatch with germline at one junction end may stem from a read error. CDR3 in amino acids: CASSLALAGGPYEQFF. In nucleotides, the CDR3 is TGTGCTAGCAGCTTAGCCCTAGCGGGAGGGCCTTATGAGCAGTTCTTC. V usage is TRBV7-7 and J usage is TRBJ2-1; the match to TRBD2 covers 12 bases. CDR3 size: 16 residues. Germline V CDR1 and CDR2: SSHAT, FNYEAQ (reference sequence).

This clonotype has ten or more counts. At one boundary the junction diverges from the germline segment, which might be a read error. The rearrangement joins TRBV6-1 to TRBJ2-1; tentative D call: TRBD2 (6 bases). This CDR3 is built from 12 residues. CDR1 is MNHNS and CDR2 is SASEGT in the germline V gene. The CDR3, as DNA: TGTGCCAGCAGTCAAGCGGGCGTTGAGCAGTTCTTC. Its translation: CASSQAGVEQFF.

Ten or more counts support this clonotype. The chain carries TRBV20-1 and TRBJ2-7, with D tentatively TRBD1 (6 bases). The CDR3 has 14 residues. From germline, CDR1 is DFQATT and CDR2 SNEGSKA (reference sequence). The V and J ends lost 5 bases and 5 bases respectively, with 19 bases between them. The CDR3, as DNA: TGCAGTGCTCTCCGGGACATCTACAACAACGAGCAGTACTTC. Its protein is CSALRDIYNNEQYF.

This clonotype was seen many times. The CDR3 region is CASSSSGRRHNEQFF. DNA of the CDR3: TGTGCCAGCAGTAGCTCGGGGAGGCGCCACAATGAGCAGTTCTTC. V gene TRBV4-2 combines with J gene TRBJ2-1; weak D call: TRBD2 (6 bases). The V end lost 6 bases, the J end lost 5 bases, and 17 bases lay between the germline ends. The V gene's germline CDR1 is LGHNA and CDR2 YNFKEQ. The length of the CDR3 is 15 residues.

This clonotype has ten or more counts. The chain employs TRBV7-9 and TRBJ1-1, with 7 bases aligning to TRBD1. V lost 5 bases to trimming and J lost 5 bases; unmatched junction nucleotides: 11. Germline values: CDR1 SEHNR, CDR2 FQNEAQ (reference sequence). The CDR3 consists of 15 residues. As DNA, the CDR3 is TGTGCCAGCAGCCCTAAGACAGGGTATATTACTGAAGCTTTCTTT. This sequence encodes CASSPKTGYITEAFF.

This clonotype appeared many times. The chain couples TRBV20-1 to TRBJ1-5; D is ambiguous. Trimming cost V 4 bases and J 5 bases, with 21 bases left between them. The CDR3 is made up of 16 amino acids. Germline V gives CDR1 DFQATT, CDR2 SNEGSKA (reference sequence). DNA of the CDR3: TGCAGTGCTACCCAAACGGCGGGCAGAAATGATCAGCCCCAGCATTTT. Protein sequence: CSATQTAGRNDQPQHF.

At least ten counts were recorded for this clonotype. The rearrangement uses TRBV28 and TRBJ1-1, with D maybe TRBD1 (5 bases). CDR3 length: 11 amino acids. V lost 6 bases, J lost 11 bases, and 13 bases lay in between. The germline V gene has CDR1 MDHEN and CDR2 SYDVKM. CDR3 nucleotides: TGTGCCAGCAGCCCAGGGTATCTGGCTTTCTTT. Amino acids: CASSPGYLAFF.

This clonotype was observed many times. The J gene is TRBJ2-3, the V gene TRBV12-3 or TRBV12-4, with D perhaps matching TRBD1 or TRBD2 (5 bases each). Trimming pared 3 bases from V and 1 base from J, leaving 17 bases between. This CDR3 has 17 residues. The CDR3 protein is CASSFPPGLARTDTQYF. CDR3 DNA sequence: TGTGCCAGCAGTTTCCCGCCGGGGCTAGCCCGCACAGATACGCAGTATTTT.

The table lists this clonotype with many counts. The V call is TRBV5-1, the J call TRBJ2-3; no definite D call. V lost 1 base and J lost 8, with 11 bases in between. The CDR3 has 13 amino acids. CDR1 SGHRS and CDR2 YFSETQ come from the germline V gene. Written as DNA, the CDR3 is TGCGCCAGCAGCTTGTACTCTCAGAGTACGCAGTATTTT. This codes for CASSLYSQSTQYF.

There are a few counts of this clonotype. CDR3: CASSPYFGQEQFF. In nucleotides, the CDR3 is TGCGCCAGCAGCCCTTATTTCGGACAGGAGCAGTTCTTC. The V gene is TRBV4-3, the J gene TRBJ2-1; maybe TRBD1 (6 bases). CDR1 LGHNA and CDR2 YSLEER come from the germline V gene. The V gene lost 4 bases and the J gene lost 10 bases, with 14 bases spanning the gap. The CDR3 runs to 13 residues.

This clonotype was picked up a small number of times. The CDR3 loop reads CASSARTTTYNEQFF. The CDR3, as DNA: TGTGCCAGCAGTGCCCGGACTACCACCTACAATGAGCAGTTCTTC. The rearrangement joins TRBV6-1 to TRBJ2-1, with TRBD2 as a possible D gene (6 bases). The V and J ends lost 4 bases and 2 bases respectively, with 12 bases between them. Germline V lookup: CDR1 MNHNS, CDR2 SASEGT. The CDR3 covers 15 residues.

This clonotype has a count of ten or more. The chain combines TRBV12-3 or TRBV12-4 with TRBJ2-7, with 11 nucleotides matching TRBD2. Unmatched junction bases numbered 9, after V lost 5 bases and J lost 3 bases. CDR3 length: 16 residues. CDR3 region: CASSAKTGLADYEQYF. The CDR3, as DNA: TGTGCCAGCAGTGCGAAAACGGGACTAGCGGACTACGAGCAGTACTTC.

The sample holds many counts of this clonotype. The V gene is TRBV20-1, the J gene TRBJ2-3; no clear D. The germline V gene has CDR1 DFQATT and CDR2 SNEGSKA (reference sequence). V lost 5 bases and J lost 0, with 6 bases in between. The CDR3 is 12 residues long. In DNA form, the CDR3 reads TGCAGTGCTTACTATAGCACAGATACGCAGTATTTT. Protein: CSAYYSTDTQYF.

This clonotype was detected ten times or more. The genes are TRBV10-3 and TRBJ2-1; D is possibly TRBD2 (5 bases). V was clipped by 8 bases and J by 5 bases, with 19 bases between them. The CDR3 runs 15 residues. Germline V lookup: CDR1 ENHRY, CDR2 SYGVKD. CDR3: CAIGSLEYTNNEQFF. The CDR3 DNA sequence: TGTGCCATCGGGAGTTTAGAATACACGAACAATGAGCAGTTCTTC.

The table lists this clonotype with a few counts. The CDR3 loop is CASSYDRGDGYTF. The CDR3 DNA reads as TGTGCCAGCAGCTACGACAGGGGCGATGGCTACACCTTC. This sequence joins TRBV11-2 and TRBJ1-2, with 8 bases matching TRBD1. The V gene's germline CDR1 is SGHAT and CDR2 FQNNGV. CDR3 length equals 13 residues. V shed 4 bases, J shed 6 bases, and the junction held 4 bases outside the gene matches.

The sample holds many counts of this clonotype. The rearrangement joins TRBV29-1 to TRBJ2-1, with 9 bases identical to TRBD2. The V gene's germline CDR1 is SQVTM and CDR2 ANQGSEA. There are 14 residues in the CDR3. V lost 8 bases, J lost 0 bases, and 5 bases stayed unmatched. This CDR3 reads CSTHSGSSYNEQFF. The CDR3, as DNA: TGCAGCACCCATAGCGGGAGCTCCTACAATGAGCAGTTCTTC.

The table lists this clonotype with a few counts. The CDR3 DNA follows: TGTGCCAGCACTTCCCGACTAGCGGGCACAGATACGCAGTATTTT. This encodes CASTSRLAGTDTQYF. J is TRBJ2-3 and V is TRBV6-2 or TRBV6-3, with 9 bases matching TRBD2. Germline trimming cut 7 bases from V and 1 base from J; bases unmatched to any gene: 6. This CDR3 has 15 residues. CDR1 MNHEY and CDR2 SVGEGT come from the germline V gene.

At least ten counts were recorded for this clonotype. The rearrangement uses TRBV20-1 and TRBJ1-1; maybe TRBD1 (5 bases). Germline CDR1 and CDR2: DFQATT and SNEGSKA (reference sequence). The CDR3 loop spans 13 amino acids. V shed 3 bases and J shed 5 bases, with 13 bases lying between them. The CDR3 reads CSARGPERTEAFF. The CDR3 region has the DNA TGCAGTGCTAGGGGACCTGAACGGACTGAAGCTTTCTTT.

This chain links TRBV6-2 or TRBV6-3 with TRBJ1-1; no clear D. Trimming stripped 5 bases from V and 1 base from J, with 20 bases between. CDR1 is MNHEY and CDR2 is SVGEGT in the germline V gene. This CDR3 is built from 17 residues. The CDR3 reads CASSRSPELSWNTEAFF. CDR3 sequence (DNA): TGTGCCAGCAGTAGAAGCCCAGAACTCAGTTGGAACACTGAAGCTTTCTTT.

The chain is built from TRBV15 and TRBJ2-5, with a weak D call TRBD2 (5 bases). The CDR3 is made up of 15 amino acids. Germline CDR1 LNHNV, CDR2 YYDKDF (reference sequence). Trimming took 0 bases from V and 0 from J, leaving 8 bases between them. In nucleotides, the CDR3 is TGTGCCACCAGCAGAGATTGGACTTACCAAGAGACCCAGTACTTC. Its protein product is CATSRDWTYQETQYF. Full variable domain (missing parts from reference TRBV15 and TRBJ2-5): DAMVIQNPRYQVTQFGKPVTLSCSQTLNHNVMYWYQQKSSQAPKLLFHYYDKDFNNEADTPDNFQSRRPNTSFCFLDIRSPGLGDTAMYLCATSRDWTYQETQYFGPGTRLLVL.

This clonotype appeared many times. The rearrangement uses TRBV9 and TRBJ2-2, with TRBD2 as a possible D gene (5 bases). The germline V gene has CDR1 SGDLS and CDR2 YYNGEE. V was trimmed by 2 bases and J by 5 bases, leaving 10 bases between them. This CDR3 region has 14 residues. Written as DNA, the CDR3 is TGTGCCAGCAGCGTTCGAGGGCGGACCGGGGAGCTGTTTTTT. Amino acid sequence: CASSVRGRTGELFF.

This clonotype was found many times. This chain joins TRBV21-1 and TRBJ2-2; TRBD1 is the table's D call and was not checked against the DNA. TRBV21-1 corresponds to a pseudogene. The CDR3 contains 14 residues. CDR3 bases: TGTGCCAGCGCGGGAAGGGAGGACACCGGGGAGCTGTTTTTT. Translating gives CASAGREDTGELFF.